The rows below give T cell receptor beta chains drawn from one sample of a study of blood T cell repertoires in COVID-19. Generated by immunoSEQ multiplex PCR, the TCRdb table keeps only in-frame clones and is missing some. The table has some 420,000 clones, approximately 90% seen once. The source material was PBMCs or T cells enriched from blood (not recorded which). The receptor source for this set is a man aged 25-45 years who had recovered from COVID-19. CDR3s include the opening cysteine and the closing phenylalanine or tryptophan. A D gene is named only where the DNA matches it firmly. Rows give clone size only sometimes, using once, few, many, or a class for an expanded clone.

TRBJ2-5,NA,TRBD1,16,TRBV5-1,TGCGCCAGCAGCTTGAGGGGCCAGGGGGCAGGAGAGACCCAGTACTTC,CASSLRGQGAGETQYF
TRBJ2-3,NA,NA,17,TRBV11-2,TGTGCCAGCAGCTTAGCCCTACAGGGACCACACACAGATACGCAGTATTTT,CASSLALQGPHTDTQYF
TRBJ2-1,NA,TRBD2,14,TRBV2,TGTGCCAGCACCTACGGGACTAGCCCCCCTCATCAGTTCTTC,CASTYGTSPPHQFF
TRBJ2-1,NA,TRBD2,14,TRBV28,TGTGCCAGCAAAACGGGAGGAGGGTACAATGAGCAGTTCTTC,CASKTGGGYNEQFF
TRBJ1-6,NA,NA,15,TRBV3-1/TRBV3-2,TGTGCCAGCAGCCAAGACAGGGGAAACAATTCACCCCTCCACTTT,CASSQDRGNNSPLHF
TRBJ1-1,NA,TRBD1,13,TRBV11-1,TGTGCCAGCAGCCCCACAGGGGGGACTGAAGCTTTCTTT,CASSPTGGTEAFF
TRBJ1-2,NA,NA,21,TRBV21-1,TGTGCCAGCAGCAAATCTCGACGGCGCGAACAGGTACCAGTTTCGTTTTATGGCTACACCTTC,CASSKSRRREQVPVSFYGYTF
TRBJ2-1,few,TRBD2,15,TRBV15,TGTGCCACCAGCAGACAAACTAGCGGGTCCGGTGAGCAGTTCTTC,CATSRQTSGSGEQFF
TRBJ1-2,NA,TRBD1,15,TRBV6-5,TGTGCCAGCAGTTGGGGACAGGGGGCTAACTATGGCTACACCTTC,CASSWGQGANYGYTF
TRBJ2-6,NA,NA,15,TRBV6-5,TGTGCCAGCAGGGAGCAGGGCGCTGGGGCCAACGTCCTGACTTTC,CASREQGAGANVLTF
TRBJ2-1,once,TRBD2,11,TRBV29-1,TGCAGCACTAGCGCGTACAATGAGCAGTTCTTC,CSTSAYNEQFF
TRBJ2-5,NA,TRBD2,15,TRBV13,TGTGCCAGCAGCTTGAACCTAGCGGGAGCGGAGACCCAGTACTTC,CASSLNLAGAETQYF
TRBJ2-7,NA,TRBD2,17,TRBV28,TGTGCCAGCAGTTATCCCTTATACGGGGTAGCGGGTTACGAGCAGTACTTC,CASSYPLYGVAGYEQYF
TRBJ1-5,NA,NA,14,TRBV18,TGTGCCAGCTCACGCGGGGAACGGAATCAGCCCCAGCATTTT,CASSRGERNQPQHF
TRBJ2-2,NA,NA,18,TRBV13,TGTGCCAGCAGCAGTACTGGTAGCGCTAAGACCTACACCGGGGAGCTGTTTTTT,CASSSTGSAKTYTGELFF
TRBJ1-2,NA,NA,15,TRBV5-1,TGCGCCAGCAGCTTGGGTCATGGGGGGGCCGGTGGCTACACCTTC,CASSLGHGGAGGYTF
TRBJ2-7,NA,TRBD2,12,TRBV27,TGTGCCAGCTCGGGAGGGCCCTACGAGCAGTACTTC,CASSGGPYEQYF
TRBJ1-2,NA,NA,13,TRBV5-4,TGTGCCAGCAGCTTGGGGGTTCTCCAGGACTACACCTTC,CASSLGVLQDYTF
TRBJ2-7,once,TRBD1,15,TRBV5-1,TGCGCCAGCAGCACCGGACAGGGGGCGGACTACGAGCAGTACTTC,CASSTGQGADYEQYF
TRBJ1-5,few,NA,14,TRBV9,TGTGCCAGCAGCGTATCAGGGGACAATCAGCCCCAGCATTTT,CASSVSGDNQPQHF
TRBJ2-1,NA,NA,12,TRBV28,TGTGCCAGCAGTTTAAAGCGCAATGAGCAGTTCTTC,CASSLKRNEQFF
TRBJ2-2,once,NA,14,TRBV10-3,TGTGCCATCAGTCAGGAGGGGCACACCGGGGAGCTGTTTTTT,CAISQEGHTGELFF
TRBJ2-1,NA,TRBD2,14,TRBV24-1,TGTGCCACCCAGGGGACTAGCGGGGAGAATGAGCAGTTCTTC,CATQGTSGENEQFF
TRBJ2-7,NA,TRBD1,16,TRBV7-9,TGTGCCAGCAGCCAGGACAGGGAAGGAGCCTACTACGAGCAGTACTTC,CASSQDREGAYYEQYF
TRBJ2-7,few,NA,12,TRBV10-1,TGCGCCAGCAGTGACCTCCCAGGGGAGCAGTACTTC,CASSDLPGEQYF
TRBJ1-5,NA,NA,13,TRBV12-3/TRBV12-4,TGTGCCAGCAGTTTTGGAGCGGATCAGCCCCAGCATTTT,CASSFGADQPQHF
TRBJ2-3,NA,TRBD2,21,TRBV5-1,TGCGCCAGCAGCATCCCACCGGGACTAGCGGGTCAAAGCGGACGGGCAGATACGCAGTATTTT,CASSIPPGLAGQSGRADTQYF
TRBJ2-1,NA,TRBD2,16,TRBV6-5,TGTGCCAGCAGTTACTCGAGCGGGAGAGGGAACAATGAGCAGTTCTTC,CASSYSSGRGNNEQFF
TRBJ1-2,NA,NA,13,TRBV5-6,TGTGCCAGCAGCTGGAGGGGTAACTATGGCTACACCTTC,CASSWRGNYGYTF
TRBJ2-7,NA,TRBD2,15,TRBV11-3,TGTGCCAGCAGCTTAGATGGCGGGAGGAATTACGAGCAGTACTTC,CASSLDGGRNYEQYF
TRBJ2-1,once,TRBD2,17,TRBV11-2,TGTGCCAGCAGCTTCCCCATGGGGGGGGACCTAGGAAATGAGCAGTTCTTC,CASSFPMGGDLGNEQFF
TRBJ1-2,NA,TRBD1,14,TRBV5-1,TGCGCCAGCAGCTCCCACCTGACAGGGGAGGACTACACCTTC,CASSSHLTGEDYTF
TRBJ1-2,NA,NA,11,TRBV12-3/TRBV12-4,TGTGCCAGCAGCCCCTCTATTGGCTACACCTTC,CASSPSIGYTF
TRBJ2-1,NA,NA,13,TRBV19,TGTGCCAGTAGTACCAGCGGATACAATGAGCAGTTCTTC,CASSTSGYNEQFF
TRBJ2-3,few,TRBD1,14,TRBV5-1,TGCGCCAGCAGACCCACAGGGGGAGCAGATACGCAGTATTTT,CASRPTGGADTQYF
TRBJ2-1,once,NA,16,TRBV5-4,TGTGCCAGCAGCTTAGCGGGTGGGAGCTCCTACAATGAGCAGTTCTTC,CASSLAGGSSYNEQFF
TRBJ1-6,once,NA,15,TRBV2,TGTGCCAGCAGTGAAGGCCCCGGCAGGGATTCACCCCTCCACTTT,CASSEGPGRDSPLHF
TRBJ2-1,NA,TRBD2,15,TRBV11-1,TGTGCCAGCAGCTTACTAGCGGGAGTAGGTGATGAGCAGTTCTTC,CASSLLAGVGDEQFF
TRBJ1-2,NA,NA,15,TRBV15,TGTGCCACCAGCAGAGAGAGACAGTTACCATATGGCTACACCTTC,CATSRERQLPYGYTF
TRBJ2-3,NA,TRBD2,17,TRBV15,TGTGCCACCAGCACATGGACTAGCGGGAGGAGGGGAGATACGCAGTATTTT,CATSTWTSGRRGDTQYF
TRBJ1-6,NA,NA,14,TRBV4-2,TGTGCCAGCAGCCGTGACAGGAGCAATTCACCCCTCCACTTT,CASSRDRSNSPLHF
TRBJ1-1,NA,TRBD1,14,TRBV6-5,TGTGCCAGCAGTATCACAGGGGAGAACACTGAAGCTTTCTTT,CASSITGENTEAFF
TRBJ1-2,NA,NA,15,TRBV9,TGTGCCAGCAGCGCTCTCCGGGACACTTTATATGGCTACACCTTC,CASSALRDTLYGYTF
TRBJ1-2,NA,NA,17,TRBV7-9,TGTGCCAGCAGCCCCCGACAGGCCCGTATGACTAACTATGGCTACACCTTC,CASSPRQARMTNYGYTF
TRBJ2-5,NA,NA,16,TRBV11-2,TGTGCCAGCAGCTTAGGAGTAGGGATCGGGCGGGCGACCCAGTACTTC,CASSLGVGIGRATQYF